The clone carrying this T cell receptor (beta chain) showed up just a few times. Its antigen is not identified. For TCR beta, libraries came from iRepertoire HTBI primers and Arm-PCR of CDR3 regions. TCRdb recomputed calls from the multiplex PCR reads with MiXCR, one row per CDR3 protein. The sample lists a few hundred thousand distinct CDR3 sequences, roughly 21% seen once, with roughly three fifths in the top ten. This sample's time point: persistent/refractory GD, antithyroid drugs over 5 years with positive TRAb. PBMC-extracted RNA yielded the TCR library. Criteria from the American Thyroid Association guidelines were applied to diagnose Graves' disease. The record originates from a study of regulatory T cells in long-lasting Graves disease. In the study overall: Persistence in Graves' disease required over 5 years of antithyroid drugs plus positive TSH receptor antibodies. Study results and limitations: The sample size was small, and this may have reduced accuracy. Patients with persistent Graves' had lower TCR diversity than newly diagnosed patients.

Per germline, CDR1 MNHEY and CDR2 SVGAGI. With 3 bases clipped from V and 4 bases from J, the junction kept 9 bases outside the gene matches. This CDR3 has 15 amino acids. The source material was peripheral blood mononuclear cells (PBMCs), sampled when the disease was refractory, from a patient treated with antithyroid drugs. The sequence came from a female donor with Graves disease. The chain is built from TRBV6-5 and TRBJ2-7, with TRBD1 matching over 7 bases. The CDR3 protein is CASSYSTGAGYEQYF. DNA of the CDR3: TGTGCCAGCAGTTATTCAACAGGGGCGGGTTACGAGCAGTACTTC.